This T cell receptor (beta chain) stems from a study of Ad26.COV2.S vaccination and SARS-CoV-2 variants. Note on this clone: The antigen is unknown.

V was clipped by 1 base and J by 3 bases, with 1 base between them. There are 12 residues in the CDR3. In germline, CDR1 is KGHSY, CDR2 FQNENV. Study-wide results and caveats: The TCR breadth and depth analyses may have produced an underestimate of total T cell responses.

Treatment here: some 20 received Ad26.COV2.S at low or high dose, single or two shots; about 5 received placebo; per-sample allocation not given. After the first vaccine or placebo injection, samples were drawn on day 63. Donation came from an adult in Boston who was aged 18-55 years. Vaccination used an Ad26 vector expressing Wuhan-strain SARS-CoV-2 spike. Sequenced by immunoSEQ multiplex PCR; TCRdb stores in-frame clones only, minus some. The sample lists around 450,000 clones; 89% were seen once. The input for sequencing was peripheral blood, taken in a trial of Ad26.COV2.S vaccine versus placebo. This receptor was taken from a person aged 18-60 years who received the Ad26.COV2.S COVID-19 vaccine or a placebo. The V gene is TRBV16, the J gene TRBJ1-3; the D is unclear. The CDR3 spells CASSQYGNTIYF. Written as DNA, the CDR3 is TGTGCCAGCAGCCAATATGGAAACACCATATATTTT.